This T cell receptor (beta chain) was identified in a study of shared clonotypes between healthy human individuals. Measured with immunoSEQ multiplex PCR; TCRdb has only the in-frame clones, and not every one. The sample has about 1.5 million clones, 95% to 99% seen once. Sequenced material: naive CD4+ T cells sorted from blood. As for subset: CD45RA+ positively selected. The clonotype originates from a man aged 30 to 39 in good health.

The CDR3 reads CASSPLDVHSGNTIYF. In nucleotides, the CDR3 is TGTGCCAGCTCACCACTCGACGTCCACTCTGGAAACACCATATATTTT. The chain joins TRBV18 to TRBJ1-3; D ambiguous. CDR3 size: 16 residues. V lost 1 base, J lost 0 bases, and 10 bases lay in between. Germline-derived CDR1 and CDR2 are KGHSH and LQKENI. Full variable domain (remainder filled in from reference TRBV18 and TRBJ1-3): NAGVMQNPRHLVRRRGQEARLRCSPMKGHSHVYWYRQLPEEGLKFMVYLQKENIIDESGMPKERFSAEFPKEGPSILRIQQVVRGDSAAYFCASSPLDVHSGNTIYFGEGSWLTVV.